The T cell receptor (beta chain) under discussion was sequenced for a study of vaccination effects on CD4 cells after COVID-19. Study context: Post-vaccine sample collection fell at a median of 72 days after the second dose.

Pools of viral peptides were used by the ViraFEST assay to expand antigen-specific CD4+ T cells ahead of sequencing. The culture ran for roughly ten days before CD4+ T cells were isolated. Vaccine administered to participants consisted of two doses of either BNT162b2 or mRNA-1273. On this clone: The target antigen is unknown.

Profiled with immunoSEQ multiplex PCR; TCRdb holds only in-frame clones, not every one. This sample carries around 46,000 clones, 65% to 80% of them seen once, and the ten largest clones take roughly 16%. Germline CDR1 reads MNHNS; CDR2 reads SASEGT. This CDR3 comprises 17 residues. J was trimmed by 4 bases and V by 4 bases; bases with no gene match: 14. The chain employs TRBV6-1 and TRBJ1-2; 8 bases are a match to TRBD1. Here the sequenced sample was CD4+ T cells from PBMCs cultured with HCoV-OC43 spike peptides, taken after COVID-19 vaccination. The subset denotes: HCoV-OC43 spike overlapping peptide pool stimulation. This TCR derives from a human donor who received a COVID-19 vaccine. CDR3: CASSGRGHDLPTYGYTF. The CDR3 bases are TGTGCCAGCAGTGGCAGGGGGCATGATCTGCCTACCTATGGCTACACCTTC.